The clone carrying this T cell receptor beta chain showed up just a few times. Trimming cost V 1 base and J 7 bases, with 14 bases left between them. Germline lookup yields CDR1 SGHTA and CDR2 FQGNSA. The CDR3 runs 16 residues. Reverse transcribed after extraction, RNA yielded cDNA as the sequencing template. The table came from immunoSEQ multiplex PCR; TCRdb's copy has only in-frame clones and leaves some out. The sample has 65,000 to 70,000 clones; approximately 64% are singletons. These data come from a study of CD8+ T cells in alopecia areata. The input for sequencing was CD8+ T cells sorted from blood, taken at week 0. This chain uses TRBV7-2 with TRBJ1-6, with D unresolved. The receptor was isolated from a human donor with alopecia areata. The CDR3 nucleotides read TGTGCCAGCAGCTTAGGTTTTCGAGTGATAAATTCACCCCTCCACTTT. Residues: CASSLGFRVINSPLHF.